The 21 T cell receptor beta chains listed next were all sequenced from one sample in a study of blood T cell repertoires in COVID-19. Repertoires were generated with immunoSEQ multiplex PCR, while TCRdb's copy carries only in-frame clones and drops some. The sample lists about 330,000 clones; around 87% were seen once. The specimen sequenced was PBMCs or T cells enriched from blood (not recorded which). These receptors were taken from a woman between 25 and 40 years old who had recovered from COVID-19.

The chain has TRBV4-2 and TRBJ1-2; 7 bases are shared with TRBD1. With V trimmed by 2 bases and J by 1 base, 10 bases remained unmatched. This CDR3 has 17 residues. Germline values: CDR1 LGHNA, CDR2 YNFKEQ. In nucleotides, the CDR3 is TGTGCCAGCAGCCAAAGGAGGGGACAGTCAATTAACTATGGCTACACCTTC. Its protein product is CASSQRRGQSINYGYTF.

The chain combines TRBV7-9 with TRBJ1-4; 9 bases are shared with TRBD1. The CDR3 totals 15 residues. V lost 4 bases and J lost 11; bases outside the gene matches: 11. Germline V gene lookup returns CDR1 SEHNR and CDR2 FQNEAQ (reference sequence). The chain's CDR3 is CASSSRTGVVGKLFF. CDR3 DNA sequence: TGTGCCAGCAGCTCAAGGACAGGGGTCGTCGGGAAACTGTTTTTT.

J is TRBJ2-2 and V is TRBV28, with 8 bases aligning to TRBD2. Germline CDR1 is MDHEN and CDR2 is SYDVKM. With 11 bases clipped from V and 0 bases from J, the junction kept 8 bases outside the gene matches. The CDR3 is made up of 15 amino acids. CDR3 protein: CAGARGGPNTGELFF. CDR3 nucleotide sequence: TGTGCCGGTGCTCGGGGGGGTCCGAACACCGGGGAGCTGTTTTTT.

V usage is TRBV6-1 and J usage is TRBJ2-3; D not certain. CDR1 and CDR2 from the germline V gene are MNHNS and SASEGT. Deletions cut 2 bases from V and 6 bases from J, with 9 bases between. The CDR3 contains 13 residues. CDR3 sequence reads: CASSEPIPDTQYF. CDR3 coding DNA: TGTGCCAGCAGTGAACCTATCCCGGATACGCAGTATTTT.

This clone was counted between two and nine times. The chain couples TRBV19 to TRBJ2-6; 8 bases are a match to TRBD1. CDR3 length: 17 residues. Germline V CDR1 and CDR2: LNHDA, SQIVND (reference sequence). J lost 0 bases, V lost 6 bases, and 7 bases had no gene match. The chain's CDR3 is CASRRTGIPSGANVLTF. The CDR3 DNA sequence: TGTGCCAGTAGACGGACAGGGATTCCCTCTGGGGCCAACGTCCTGACTTTC.

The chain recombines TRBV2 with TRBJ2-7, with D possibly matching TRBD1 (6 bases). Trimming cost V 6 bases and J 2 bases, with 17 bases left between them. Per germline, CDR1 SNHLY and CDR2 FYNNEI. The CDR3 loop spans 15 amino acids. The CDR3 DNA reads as TGTGCCAGCAGCCCCCCGGCAGGGGCAACCTACGAGCAGTACTTC. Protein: CASSPPAGATYEQYF.

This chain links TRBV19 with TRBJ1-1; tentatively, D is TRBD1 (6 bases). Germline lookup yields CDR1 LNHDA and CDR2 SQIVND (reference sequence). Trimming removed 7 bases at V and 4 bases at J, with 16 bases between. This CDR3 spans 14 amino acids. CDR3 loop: CASTLGQLSTEAFF. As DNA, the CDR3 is TGTGCCAGTACTCTCGGACAGTTGAGCACTGAAGCTTTCTTT.

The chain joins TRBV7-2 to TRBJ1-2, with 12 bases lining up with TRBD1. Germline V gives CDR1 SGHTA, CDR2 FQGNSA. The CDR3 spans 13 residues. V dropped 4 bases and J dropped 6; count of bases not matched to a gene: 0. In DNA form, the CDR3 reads TGTGCCAGCAGCTGGGACAGGGGGCATGGCTACACCTTC. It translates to CASSWDRGHGYTF.

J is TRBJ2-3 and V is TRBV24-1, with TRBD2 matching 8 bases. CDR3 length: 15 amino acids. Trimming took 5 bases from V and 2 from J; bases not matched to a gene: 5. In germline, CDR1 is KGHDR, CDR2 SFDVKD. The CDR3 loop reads CATSVGSGDTDTQYF. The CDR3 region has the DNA TGTGCCACCAGTGTAGGTAGCGGGGACACAGATACGCAGTATTTT.

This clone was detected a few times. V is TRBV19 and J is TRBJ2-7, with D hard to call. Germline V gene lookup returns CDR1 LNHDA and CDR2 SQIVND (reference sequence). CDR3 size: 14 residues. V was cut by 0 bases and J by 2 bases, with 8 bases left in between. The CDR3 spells CASSIDGPTYEQYF. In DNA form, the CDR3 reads TGTGCCAGTAGTATAGATGGGCCCACCTACGAGCAGTACTTC.

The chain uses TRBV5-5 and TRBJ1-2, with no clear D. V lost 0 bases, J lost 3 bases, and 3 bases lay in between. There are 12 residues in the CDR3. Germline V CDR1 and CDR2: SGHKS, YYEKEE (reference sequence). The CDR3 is CASSLADYGYTF. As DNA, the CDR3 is TGTGCCAGCAGCTTGGCGGACTATGGCTACACCTTC. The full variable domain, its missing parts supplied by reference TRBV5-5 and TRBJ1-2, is DAGVTQSPTHLIKTRGQQVTLRCSPISGHKSVSWYQQVLGQGPQFIFQYYEKEERGRGNFPDRFSARQFPNYSSELNVNALLLGDSALYLCASSLADYGYTFGSGTRLTVV.

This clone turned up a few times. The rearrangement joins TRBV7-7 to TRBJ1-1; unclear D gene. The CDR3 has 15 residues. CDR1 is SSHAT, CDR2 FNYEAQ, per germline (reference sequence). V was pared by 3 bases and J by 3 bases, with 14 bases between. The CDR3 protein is CASSLNDNKDTEAFF. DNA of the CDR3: TGTGCCAGCAGCTTGAACGACAACAAGGACACTGAAGCTTTCTTT. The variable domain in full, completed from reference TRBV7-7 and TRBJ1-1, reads GAGVSQSPRYKVTKRGQDVTLRCDPISSHATLYWYQQALGQGPEFLTYFNYEAQPDKSGLPSDRFSAERPEGSISTLTIQRTEQRDSAMYRCASSLNDNKDTEAFFGQGTRLTVV.

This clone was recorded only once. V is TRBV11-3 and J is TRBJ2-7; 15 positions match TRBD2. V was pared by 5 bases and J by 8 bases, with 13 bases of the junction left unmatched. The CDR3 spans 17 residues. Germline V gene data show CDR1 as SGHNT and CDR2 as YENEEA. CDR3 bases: TGTGCCAGCAGCCCCGGACTAGCGGGAGGGCTTGGTGTAAAGCAGTACTTC. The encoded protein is CASSPGLAGGLGVKQYF.

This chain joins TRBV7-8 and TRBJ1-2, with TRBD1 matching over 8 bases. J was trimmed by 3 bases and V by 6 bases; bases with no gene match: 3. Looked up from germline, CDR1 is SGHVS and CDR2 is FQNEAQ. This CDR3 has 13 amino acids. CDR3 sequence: CASSWGQDYGYTF. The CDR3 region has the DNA TGTGCCAGCAGTTGGGGACAGGACTATGGCTACACCTTC.

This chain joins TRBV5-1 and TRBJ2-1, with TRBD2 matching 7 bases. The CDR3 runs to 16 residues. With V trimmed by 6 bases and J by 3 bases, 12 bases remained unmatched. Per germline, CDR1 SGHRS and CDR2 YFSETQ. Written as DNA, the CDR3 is TGCGCCAGCACTTCCCCCCTTGGGGGGGACTACAATGAGCAGTTCTTC. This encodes CASTSPLGGDYNEQFF.

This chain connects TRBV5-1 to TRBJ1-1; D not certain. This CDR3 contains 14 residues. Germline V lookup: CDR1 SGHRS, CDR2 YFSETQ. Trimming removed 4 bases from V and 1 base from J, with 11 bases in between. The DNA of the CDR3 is TGCGCCAGCAGCGGTCACACGGGGAACACTGAAGCTTTCTTT. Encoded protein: CASSGHTGNTEAFF.

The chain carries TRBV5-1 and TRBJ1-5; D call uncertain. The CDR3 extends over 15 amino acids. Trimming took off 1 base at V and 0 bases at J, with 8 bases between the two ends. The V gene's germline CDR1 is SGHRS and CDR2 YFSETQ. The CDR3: CASSLTGNSNQPQHF. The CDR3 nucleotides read TGCGCCAGCAGCTTGACCGGGAATAGCAATCAGCCCCAGCATTTT.

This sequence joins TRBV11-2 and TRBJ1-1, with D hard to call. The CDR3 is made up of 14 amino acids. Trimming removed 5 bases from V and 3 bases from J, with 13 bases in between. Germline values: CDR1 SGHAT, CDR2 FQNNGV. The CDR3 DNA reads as TGTGCCAGCAGCCTCATGATGGGCGACACTGAAGCTTTCTTT. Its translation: CASSLMMGDTEAFF.

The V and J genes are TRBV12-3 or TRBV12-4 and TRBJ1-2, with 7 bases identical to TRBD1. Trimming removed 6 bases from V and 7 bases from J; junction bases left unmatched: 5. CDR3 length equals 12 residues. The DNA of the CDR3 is TGTGCCAGCAGGACAGGGTCGGGTGGCTACACCTTC. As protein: CASRTGSGGYTF.

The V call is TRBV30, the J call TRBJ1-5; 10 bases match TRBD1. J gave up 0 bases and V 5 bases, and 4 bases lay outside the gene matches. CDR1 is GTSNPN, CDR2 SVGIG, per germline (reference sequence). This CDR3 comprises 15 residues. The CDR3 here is CAWAGTGVSNQPQHF. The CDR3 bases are TGTGCCTGGGCCGGGACAGGGGTTAGCAATCAGCCCCAGCATTTT.

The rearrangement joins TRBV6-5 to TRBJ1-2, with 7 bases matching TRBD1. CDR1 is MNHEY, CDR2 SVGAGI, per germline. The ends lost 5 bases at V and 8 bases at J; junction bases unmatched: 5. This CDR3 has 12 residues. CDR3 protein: CASSHGQEGYTF. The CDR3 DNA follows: TGTGCCAGCAGTCACGGACAGGAGGGCTACACCTTC.